The rows below give T cell receptor beta chains drawn from one sample of a study of blood T cell repertoires in COVID-19. The data were produced by immunoSEQ multiplex PCR, yet TCRdb's version contains in-frame clones alone and is incomplete. The table lists over 110,000 clones, about 80% of them singletons, with about 4% in the top ten. Specimen: PBMCs or T cells enriched from blood (not recorded which). The receptors were sampled from a man over 45 in a cohort exposed to, infected with or recovered from COVID-19 (not recorded which). Each CDR3 is given with its conserved first and last residue. The D gene is left open where the match is weak. Some rows mark clone size as missing; the rest say once, few, many or name a class of expanded clone.

abundance: -
j_gene: TRBJ1-2
d_gene: -
v_gene: TRBV3-1/TRBV3-2
CDR3aa: CASSLGGYGYTF
CDR3nt: TGTGCCAGCAGCCTAGGGGGCTATGGCTACACCTTC

abundance: -
j_gene: TRBJ2-3
d_gene: TRBD2
v_gene: TRBV10-3
CDR3aa: CAIRTSGSTDTQYF
CDR3nt: TGTGCCATCAGGACTAGCGGGAGCACAGATACGCAGTATTTT

abundance: -
j_gene: TRBJ2-3
d_gene: -
v_gene: TRBV11-2
CDR3aa: CASSLVFVGDTQYF
CDR3nt: TGTGCCAGCAGCCTGGTATTTGTCGGAGATACGCAGTATTTT

abundance: once
j_gene: TRBJ2-2
d_gene: TRBD1
v_gene: TRBV5-1
CDR3aa: CASSLAPGTGGPGELFF
CDR3nt: TGCGCCAGCAGCTTAGCCCCCGGGACAGGGGGCCCCGGGGAGCTGTTTTTT

abundance: -
j_gene: TRBJ2-2
d_gene: -
v_gene: TRBV4-3
CDR3aa: CASSQDRVGLKNTGELFF
CDR3nt: TGCGCCAGCAGCCAAGATCGGGTGGGGCTTAAGAACACCGGGGAGCTGTTTTTT

abundance: -
j_gene: TRBJ1-2
d_gene: -
v_gene: TRBV30
CDR3aa: CAWSVAGPGYGYTF
CDR3nt: TGTGCCTGGAGTGTCGCCGGCCCGGGCTATGGCTACACCTTC

abundance: -
j_gene: TRBJ2-3
d_gene: -
v_gene: TRBV4-1
CDR3aa: CASSPTGYETDTQYF
CDR3nt: TGCGCCAGCAGCCCTACAGGGTATGAAACAGATACGCAGTATTTT

abundance: many
j_gene: TRBJ2-7
d_gene: TRBD2
v_gene: TRBV2
CDR3aa: CASIGTSGLGEQYF
CDR3nt: TGTGCCAGCATAGGGACTAGCGGGTTAGGTGAGCAGTACTTC

abundance: -
j_gene: TRBJ2-3
d_gene: TRBD2
v_gene: TRBV19
CDR3aa: CASIWERGVTDTQYF
CDR3nt: TGTGCCAGTATATGGGAGCGGGGGGTCACAGATACGCAGTATTTT

abundance: -
j_gene: TRBJ2-7
d_gene: -
v_gene: TRBV21-1
CDR3aa: CASSKRVPDRGLLCSYEQYF
CDR3nt: TGTGCCAGCAGCAAAAGGGTCCCAGACAGGGGCCTATTGTGCTCCTACGAGCAGTACTTC

abundance: -
j_gene: TRBJ2-7
d_gene: TRBD2
v_gene: TRBV12-3/TRBV12-4
CDR3aa: CASRTTSGGEQYF
CDR3nt: TGTGCCAGCAGAACTACTAGCGGAGGGGAGCAGTACTTC

abundance: -
j_gene: TRBJ2-7
d_gene: TRBD2
v_gene: TRBV19
CDR3aa: CASSNPGLAYEQYF
CDR3nt: TGTGCCAGTAGTAACCCGGGACTAGCCTACGAGCAGTACTTC

abundance: -
j_gene: TRBJ1-2
d_gene: -
v_gene: TRBV6-5
CDR3aa: CASSYPTGGYTF
CDR3nt: TGTGCCAGCAGTTACCCCACAGGTGGCTACACCTTC

abundance: -
j_gene: TRBJ1-6
d_gene: -
v_gene: TRBV28
CDR3aa: CASSLGAGLLWSPLHF
CDR3nt: TGTGCCAGCAGTTTAGGTGCGGGGCTTTTGTGGTCTCCCCTCCACTTT

abundance: -
j_gene: TRBJ2-1
d_gene: TRBD2
v_gene: TRBV5-4
CDR3aa: CASSWGGLPPSEEQFF
CDR3nt: TGTGCCAGCAGCTGGGGGGGACTACCCCCGAGTGAGGAGCAGTTCTTC

abundance: -
j_gene: TRBJ2-1
d_gene: TRBD2
v_gene: TRBV15
CDR3aa: CATSRDAGGSYNEQFF
CDR3nt: TGTGCCACCAGCAGAGATGCGGGAGGCTCCTACAATGAGCAGTTCTTC

abundance: -
j_gene: TRBJ2-5
d_gene: -
v_gene: TRBV3-1/TRBV3-2
CDR3aa: CASSPGETQYF
CDR3nt: TGTGCCAGCTCCCCAGGGGAGACCCAGTACTTC

abundance: -
j_gene: TRBJ1-3
d_gene: -
v_gene: TRBV6-1
CDR3aa: CASSEGTFAGDTIYF
CDR3nt: TGTGCCAGCAGTGAAGGGACCTTCGCCGGGGACACCATATATTTT

abundance: -
j_gene: TRBJ2-7
d_gene: TRBD1
v_gene: TRBV29-1
CDR3aa: CSVEGGDRYYEQYF
CDR3nt: TGCAGCGTTGAGGGTGGGGACAGATACTACGAGCAGTACTTC

abundance: -
j_gene: TRBJ1-1
d_gene: TRBD1
v_gene: TRBV19
CDR3aa: CASSIGQVNTEAFF
CDR3nt: TGTGCCAGTAGTATTGGACAGGTGAACACTGAAGCTTTCTTT

abundance: -
j_gene: TRBJ2-4
d_gene: -
v_gene: TRBV5-6
CDR3aa: CASSLGGLAKNIQYF
CDR3nt: TGTGCCAGCAGCTTGGGGGGACTGGCCAAAAACATTCAGTACTTC

abundance: few
j_gene: TRBJ2-1
d_gene: -
v_gene: TRBV11-3
CDR3aa: CASSSSPGQAFNEQFF
CDR3nt: TGTGCCAGCAGTTCCTCCCCAGGGCAGGCTTTTAATGAGCAGTTCTTC

abundance: -
j_gene: TRBJ1-5
d_gene: -
v_gene: TRBV24-1
CDR3aa: CAPGTASNQPQHF
CDR3nt: TGTGCCCCGGGAACAGCAAGCAATCAGCCCCAGCATTTT

abundance: -
j_gene: TRBJ2-7
d_gene: -
v_gene: TRBV18
CDR3aa: CASSPRRVAPYEQYF
CDR3nt: TGTGCCAGCTCACCACGTCGGGTCGCTCCCTACGAGCAGTACTTC

abundance: -
j_gene: TRBJ2-7
d_gene: -
v_gene: TRBV6-2/TRBV6-3
CDR3aa: CASSYSSLLYEQYF
CDR3nt: TGTGCCAGCAGTTACTCAAGCCTTCTCTACGAGCAGTACTTC

abundance: -
j_gene: TRBJ1-5
d_gene: -
v_gene: TRBV6-5
CDR3aa: CASKTRTEYGQPQHF
CDR3nt: TGTGCCAGCAAGACAAGGACAGAATATGGTCAGCCCCAGCATTTT

abundance: -
j_gene: TRBJ2-3
d_gene: -
v_gene: TRBV13
CDR3aa: CASSPGTDTQYF
CDR3nt: TGTGCCAGCAGCCCGGGCACAGATACGCAGTATTTT

abundance: -
j_gene: TRBJ2-1
d_gene: TRBD2
v_gene: TRBV18
CDR3aa: CASSPLGLAGVNEQFF
CDR3nt: TGTGCCAGCTCACCACTGGGACTAGCGGGGGTAAATGAGCAGTTCTTC

abundance: -
j_gene: TRBJ1-2
d_gene: -
v_gene: TRBV5-4
CDR3aa: CASSLPGGAGGYTF
CDR3nt: TGTGCCAGCAGCTTGCCGGGGGGCGCGGGTGGCTACACCTTC

abundance: -
j_gene: TRBJ2-5
d_gene: -
v_gene: TRBV5-1
CDR3aa: CASSPSSVQETQYF
CDR3nt: TGCGCCAGCAGCCCGTCTAGCGTCCAAGAGACCCAGTACTTC

abundance: -
j_gene: TRBJ2-7
d_gene: TRBD1
v_gene: TRBV11-2
CDR3aa: CASSGGTGSYEQYF
CDR3nt: TGTGCCAGCAGCGGTGGGACAGGCTCCTACGAGCAGTACTTC

abundance: -
j_gene: TRBJ1-2
d_gene: TRBD1
v_gene: TRBV27
CDR3aa: CASSSGQGWIGYTF
CDR3nt: TGTGCCAGCAGTTCGGGACAGGGGTGGATCGGCTACACCTTC

abundance: few
j_gene: TRBJ1-5
d_gene: -
v_gene: TRBV18
CDR3aa: CASSPPGGTNNQPQHF
CDR3nt: TGTGCCAGCTCACCACCGGGGGGAACGAACAATCAGCCCCAGCATTTT

abundance: -
j_gene: TRBJ2-2
d_gene: -
v_gene: TRBV2
CDR3aa: CASTLDWYTGELFF
CDR3nt: TGTGCCAGCACCCTCGACTGGTACACCGGGGAGCTGTTTTTT

abundance: -
j_gene: TRBJ1-1
d_gene: -
v_gene: TRBV29-1
CDR3aa: CSAPVSTMNTEAFF
CDR3nt: TGCAGCGCCCCCGTTAGTACCATGAACACTGAAGCTTTCTTT

abundance: -
j_gene: TRBJ1-2
d_gene: -
v_gene: TRBV29-1
CDR3aa: CSVDAGGYGYTF
CDR3nt: TGCAGCGTTGACGCAGGTGGATATGGCTACACCTTC

abundance: -
j_gene: TRBJ2-1
d_gene: TRBD2
v_gene: TRBV5-3
CDR3aa: CARSLRGRGDEQFF
CDR3nt: TGTGCCAGAAGCTTGCGCGGGAGGGGCGATGAGCAGTTCTTC

abundance: -
j_gene: TRBJ2-2
d_gene: -
v_gene: TRBV19
CDR3aa: CASSIELTLPGELFF
CDR3nt: TGTGCCAGTAGTATAGAACTAACCCTCCCCGGGGAGCTGTTTTTT

abundance: once
j_gene: TRBJ2-3
d_gene: -
v_gene: TRBV15
CDR3aa: CATAPGRGYTDTQYF
CDR3nt: TGTGCCACCGCCCCAGGTCGGGGTTACACAGATACGCAGTATTTT

abundance: -
j_gene: TRBJ1-2
d_gene: TRBD1
v_gene: TRBV29-1
CDR3aa: CSAKTGGNHGYTF
CDR3nt: TGCAGCGCAAAGACAGGGGGCAACCATGGCTACACCTTC

abundance: -
j_gene: TRBJ2-2
d_gene: TRBD1
v_gene: TRBV5-1
CDR3aa: CASSTGTGALWWFF
CDR3nt: TGCGCCAGCAGCACCGGGACAGGGGCCCTTTGGTGGTTTTTT

abundance: once
j_gene: TRBJ1-6
d_gene: TRBD1
v_gene: TRBV27
CDR3aa: CASSGQGNSPLHF
CDR3nt: TGTGCCAGCAGTGGACAGGGCAATTCACCCCTCCACTTT